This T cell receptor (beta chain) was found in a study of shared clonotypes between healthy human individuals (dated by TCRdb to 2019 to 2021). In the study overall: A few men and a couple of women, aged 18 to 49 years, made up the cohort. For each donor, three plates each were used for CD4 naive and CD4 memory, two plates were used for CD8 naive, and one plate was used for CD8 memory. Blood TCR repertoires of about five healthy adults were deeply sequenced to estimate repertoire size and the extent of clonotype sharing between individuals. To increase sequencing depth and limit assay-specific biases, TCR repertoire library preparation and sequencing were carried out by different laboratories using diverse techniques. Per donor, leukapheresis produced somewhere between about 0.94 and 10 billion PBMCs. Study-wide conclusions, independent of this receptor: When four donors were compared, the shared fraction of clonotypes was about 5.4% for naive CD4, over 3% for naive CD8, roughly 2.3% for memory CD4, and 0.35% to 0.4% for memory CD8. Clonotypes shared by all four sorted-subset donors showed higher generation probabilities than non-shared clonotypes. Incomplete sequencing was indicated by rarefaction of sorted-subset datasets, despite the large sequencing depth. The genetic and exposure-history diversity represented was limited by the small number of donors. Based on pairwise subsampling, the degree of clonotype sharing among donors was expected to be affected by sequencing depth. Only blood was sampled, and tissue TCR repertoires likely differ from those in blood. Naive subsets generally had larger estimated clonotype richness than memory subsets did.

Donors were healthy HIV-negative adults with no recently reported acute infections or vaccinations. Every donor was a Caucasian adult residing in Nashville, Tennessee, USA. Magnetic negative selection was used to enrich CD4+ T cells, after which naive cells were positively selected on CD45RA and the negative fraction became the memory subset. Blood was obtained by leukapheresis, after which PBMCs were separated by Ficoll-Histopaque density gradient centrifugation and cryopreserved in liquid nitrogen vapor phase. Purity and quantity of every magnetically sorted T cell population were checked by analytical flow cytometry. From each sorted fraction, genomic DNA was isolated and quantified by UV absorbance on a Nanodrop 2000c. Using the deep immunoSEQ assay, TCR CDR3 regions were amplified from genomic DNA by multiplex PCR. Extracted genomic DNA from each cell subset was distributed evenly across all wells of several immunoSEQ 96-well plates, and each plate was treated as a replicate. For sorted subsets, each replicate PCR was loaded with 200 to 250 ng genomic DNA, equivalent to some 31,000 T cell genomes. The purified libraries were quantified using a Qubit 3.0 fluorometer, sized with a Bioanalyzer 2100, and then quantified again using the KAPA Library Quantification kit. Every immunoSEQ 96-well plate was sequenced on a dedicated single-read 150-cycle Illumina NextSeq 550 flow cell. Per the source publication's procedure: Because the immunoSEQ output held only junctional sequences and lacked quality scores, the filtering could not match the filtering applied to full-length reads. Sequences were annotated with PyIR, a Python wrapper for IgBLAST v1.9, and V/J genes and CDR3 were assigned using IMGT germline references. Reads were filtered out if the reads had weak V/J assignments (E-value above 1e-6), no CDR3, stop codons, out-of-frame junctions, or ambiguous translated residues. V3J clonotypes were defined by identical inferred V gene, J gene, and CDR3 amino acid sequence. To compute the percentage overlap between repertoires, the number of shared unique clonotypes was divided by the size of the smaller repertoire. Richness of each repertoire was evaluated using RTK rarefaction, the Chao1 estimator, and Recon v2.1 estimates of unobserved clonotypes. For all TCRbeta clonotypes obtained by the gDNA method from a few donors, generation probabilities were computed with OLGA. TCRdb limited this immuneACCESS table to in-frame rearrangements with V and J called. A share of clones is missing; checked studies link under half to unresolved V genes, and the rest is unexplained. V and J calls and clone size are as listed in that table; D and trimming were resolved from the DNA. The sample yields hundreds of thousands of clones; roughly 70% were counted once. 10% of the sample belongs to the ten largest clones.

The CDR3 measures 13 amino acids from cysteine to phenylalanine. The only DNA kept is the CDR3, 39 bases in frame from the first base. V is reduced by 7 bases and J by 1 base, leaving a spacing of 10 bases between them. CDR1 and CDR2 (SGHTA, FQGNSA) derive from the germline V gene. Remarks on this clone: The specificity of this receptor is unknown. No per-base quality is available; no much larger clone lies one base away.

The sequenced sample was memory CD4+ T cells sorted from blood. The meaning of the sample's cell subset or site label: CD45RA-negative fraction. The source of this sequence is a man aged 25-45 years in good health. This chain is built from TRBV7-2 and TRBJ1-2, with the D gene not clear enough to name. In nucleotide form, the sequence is TGTGCCAGCATCGCTAAGAATAACTATGGCTACACCTTC. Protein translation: CASIAKNNYGYTF. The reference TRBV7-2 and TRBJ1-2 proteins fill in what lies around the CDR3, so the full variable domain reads GAGVSQSPSNKVTEKGKDVELRCDPISGHTALYWYRQSLGQGLEFLIYFQGNSAPDKSGLPSDRFSAERTGGSVSTLTIQRTQQEDSAVYLCASIAKNNYGYTFGSGTRLTVV.